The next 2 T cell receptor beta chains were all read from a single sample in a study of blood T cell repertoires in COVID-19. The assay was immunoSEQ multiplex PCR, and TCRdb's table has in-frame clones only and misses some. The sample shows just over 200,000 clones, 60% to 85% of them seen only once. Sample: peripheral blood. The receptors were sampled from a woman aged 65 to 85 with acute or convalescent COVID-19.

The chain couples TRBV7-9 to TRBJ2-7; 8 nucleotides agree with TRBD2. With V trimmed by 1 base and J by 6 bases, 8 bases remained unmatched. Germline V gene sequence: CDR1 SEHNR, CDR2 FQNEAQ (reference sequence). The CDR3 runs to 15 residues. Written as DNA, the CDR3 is TGTGCCAGCAGCTTAGGGGGGACTAGAAGCGGCGAGCAGTACTTC. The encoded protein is CASSLGGTRSGEQYF.

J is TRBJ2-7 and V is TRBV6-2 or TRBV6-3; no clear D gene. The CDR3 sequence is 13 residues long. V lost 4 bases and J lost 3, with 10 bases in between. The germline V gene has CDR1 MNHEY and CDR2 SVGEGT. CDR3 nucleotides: TGTGCCAGCAGTTTACCGCCGCGCTACGAGCAGTACTTC. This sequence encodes CASSLPPRYEQYF.